This is a list of T cell receptor beta chains from one sample in a study of blood T cell repertoires in COVID-19. Clones were read by immunoSEQ multiplex PCR, and TCRdb kept only the in-frame ones, dropping some. Altogether roughly 96,000 clones are present, about 81% being singletons, with the ten largest covering approximately 18%. Material for sequencing was peripheral blood. The receptors were gathered from a man at least 80 years old with acute or convalescent COVID-19. CDR3s include the opening cysteine and the closing phenylalanine or tryptophan. The D gene is left open where the match is weak. Where a row states a size, it is once, few, many or the class of an expanded clone; other rows omit it.

V,J,size,D,CDR3,DNA
TRBV11-2,TRBJ2-1,NA,TRBD2,CASSSSGRYNEQFF,TGTGCCAGCAGCTCTAGCGGGAGGTACAATGAGCAGTTCTTC
TRBV10-2,TRBJ2-6,NA,TRBD1,CASRGQGSSGANVLTF,TGCGCCAGCAGAGGACAGGGGAGCTCTGGGGCCAACGTCCTGACTTTC
TRBV5-1,TRBJ2-7,NA,NA,CASSLGRVSQALWSYEQYF,TGCGCCAGCAGCTTGGGCAGGGTGAGTCAGGCGTTGTGGTCCTACGAGCAGTACTTC
TRBV27,TRBJ2-1,NA,TRBD2,CASRVLSGGYNEQFF,TGTGCCAGCAGGGTGTTAAGCGGGGGTTACAATGAGCAGTTCTTC
TRBV19,TRBJ2-1,NA,NA,CASRGRGSNEQFF,TGTGCCAGTAGGGGCAGGGGAAGCAATGAGCAGTTCTTC
TRBV28,TRBJ2-3,NA,TRBD1,CATAPGGQYTDTQYF,TGTGCCACCGCCCCAGGGGGACAGTACACAGATACGCAGTATTTT
TRBV7-9,TRBJ1-3,many,NA,CASTKGESLQDFSGNTIYF,TGTGCCAGCACCAAGGGAGAGAGCCTGCAAGACTTCTCTGGAAACACCATATATTTT
TRBV3-1/TRBV3-2,TRBJ2-2,NA,TRBD1,CASSYRQGSTGELFF,TGTGCCAGCAGCTACCGACAGGGGAGTACCGGGGAGCTGTTTTTT
TRBV18,TRBJ2-7,NA,TRBD2,CASSPPGGSYEQYF,TGTGCCAGCTCACCACCGGGCGGGAGCTACGAGCAGTACTTC
TRBV7-8,TRBJ1-3,NA,NA,CASSSGRGNTIYF,TGTGCCAGCAGCTCGGGAAGGGGAAACACCATATATTTT
TRBV2,TRBJ2-5,NA,NA,CASSSGSQETQYF,TGTGCCAGCAGCTCAGGGTCTCAAGAGACCCAGTACTTC
TRBV5-4,TRBJ1-6,NA,TRBD1,CASSLETGVRNSPLHF,TGTGCCAGCAGCTTAGAAACAGGGGTGCGGAATTCACCCCTCCACTTT
TRBV14,TRBJ1-1,once,NA,CASSPLTGGRTEAFF,TGTGCCAGCAGCCCATTGACGGGGGGTCGGACTGAAGCTTTCTTT
TRBV4-1,TRBJ2-1,few,NA,CASSQEGRPQQFF,TGCGCCAGCAGCCAAGAAGGGAGGCCCCAGCAGTTCTTC
TRBV7-9,TRBJ1-2,few,NA,CASSLPGANYGYTF,TGTGCCAGCAGCTTACCGGGGGCTAACTATGGCTACACCTTC
TRBV5-5,TRBJ1-5,NA,TRBD1,CASSSGTGINQPQHF,TGTGCCAGCAGCTCCGGGACAGGGATCAATCAGCCCCAGCATTTT
TRBV14,TRBJ2-3,NA,TRBD2,CASSQGRTSGGGDTQYF,TGTGCCAGCAGCCAAGGGAGAACTAGCGGGGGTGGAGATACGCAGTATTTT
TRBV18,TRBJ1-5,NA,NA,CASSPQLGRNQPQHF,TGTGCCAGCTCACCACAATTAGGGAGGAATCAGCCCCAGCATTTT
TRBV4-1,TRBJ2-6,NA,NA,CASSLDLSGANVLTF,TGCGCCAGCAGCCTGGACTTATCTGGGGCCAACGTCCTGACTTTC
TRBV6-2/TRBV6-3,TRBJ2-7,NA,TRBD2,CASSGPSGLAGLYEQYF,TGTGCCAGCAGTGGCCCTTCGGGACTAGCGGGACTATACGAGCAGTACTTC
TRBV18,TRBJ1-2,NA,NA,CASSYTGNDGYTF,TGTGCCAGCTCGTATACAGGGAATGATGGCTACACCTTC
TRBV6-5,TRBJ1-5,NA,NA,CASSSSSVYSNQPQHF,TGTGCCAGCAGTTCGTCTTCAGTTTATAGCAATCAGCCCCAGCATTTT
TRBV7-8,TRBJ2-7,few,TRBD2,CASSLGLDSYEQYF,TGTGCCAGCAGCCTCGGACTAGACTCCTACGAGCAGTACTTC
TRBV28,TRBJ2-3,NA,NA,CASISGLSTDTQYF,TGTGCCAGCATTTCAGGGCTTAGCACAGATACGCAGTATTTT
TRBV7-9,TRBJ2-7,once,TRBD1,CASSLSGGLNYEQYF,TGTGCCAGCAGCTTATCAGGGGGCCTTAACTACGAGCAGTACTTC
TRBV19,TRBJ1-1,once,TRBD1,CASSTRTGFAFF,TGTGCCAGTAGTACAAGGACAGGGTTCGCTTTCTTT
TRBV10-3,TRBJ2-1,NA,TRBD1,CAISESGTGGYNEQFF,TGTGCCATCAGTGAGTCAGGGACAGGGGGTTACAATGAGCAGTTCTTC
TRBV14,TRBJ2-5,NA,TRBD1,CASSPLSWTGETQYF,TGTGCCAGCAGCCCACTTAGCTGGACAGGGGAGACCCAGTACTTC
TRBV7-9,TRBJ2-2,NA,TRBD1,CASRNRQGVANTGELFF,TGTGCCAGCAGGAACAGACAGGGTGTCGCGAACACCGGGGAGCTGTTTTTT
TRBV29-1,TRBJ2-7,NA,NA,CSVVEAVSSEQYF,TGCAGCGTTGTGGAGGCGGTGAGTTCCGAGCAGTACTTC
TRBV7-2,TRBJ1-5,NA,NA,CASSSSGGVNQPQHF,TGTGCCAGCAGCTCCTCGGGGGGGGTGAATCAGCCCCAGCATTTT
TRBV28,TRBJ1-1,NA,NA,CASSSPNGRTEAFF,TGTGCCAGCAGTTCACCCAACGGGAGAACTGAAGCTTTCTTT
TRBV19,TRBJ1-2,few,NA,CASSIDQIGRMTGYTF,TGTGCCAGTAGTATAGATCAAATCGGGAGAATGACCGGCTACACCTTC
TRBV5-5,TRBJ2-7,once,NA,CASSLVDTSYEQYF,TGTGCCAGCAGCTTGGTAGATACTTCCTACGAGCAGTACTTC
TRBV4-1,TRBJ2-7,NA,TRBD1,CASSQTGQGWVEQYF,TGCGCCAGCAGCCAAACGGGACAGGGGTGGGTCGAGCAGTACTTC
TRBV11-2,TRBJ2-3,NA,TRBD2,CASSLFLAGTTDTQYF,TGTGCCAGCAGCTTATTTCTAGCGGGGACCACAGATACGCAGTATTTT
TRBV9,TRBJ2-2,few,NA,CASTPGGVLTAGELFF,TGTGCCAGCACCCCCGGCGGGGTTCTTACGGCCGGGGAGCTGTTTTTT
TRBV27,TRBJ2-7,once,NA,CASSFLGAPDEQYF,TGTGCCAGCAGTTTTTTAGGAGCTCCGGACGAGCAGTACTTC
TRBV7-2,TRBJ1-1,NA,NA,CASSLAQASGAFF,TGTGCCAGCAGCTTAGCACAGGCCTCGGGAGCTTTCTTT
TRBV6-5,TRBJ2-1,NA,NA,CASTRIGGNEQFF,TGTGCCAGCACCCGAATCGGGGGCAATGAGCAGTTCTTC
TRBV11-2,TRBJ2-1,NA,TRBD2,CASSSGLAGGRNNEQFF,TGTGCCAGCAGCTCGGGACTAGCGGGAGGGAGAAACAATGAGCAGTTCTTC
TRBV5-1,TRBJ2-7,NA,NA,CASSLVSGKFYEQYF,TGCGCCAGCAGCTTGGTTTCAGGGAAATTCTACGAGCAGTACTTC
TRBV29-1,TRBJ2-5,NA,TRBD2,CSVRRAGGRQETQYF,TGCAGCGTCCGTAGAGCGGGAGGGCGACAAGAGACCCAGTACTTC
TRBV6-5,TRBJ1-3,NA,NA,CATLQGTSGNTIYF,TGTGCCACCCTCCAGGGGACCTCTGGAAACACCATATATTTT
TRBV7-2,TRBJ2-7,NA,TRBD2,CASSRGTSSYEQYF,TGTGCCAGCAGCAGGGGGACTAGCAGCTACGAGCAGTACTTC
TRBV19,TRBJ1-5,NA,TRBD1,CASSIQDRGRNQPQHF,TGTGCCAGTAGTATACAGGACAGGGGCCGCAATCAGCCCCAGCATTTT
TRBV5-6,TRBJ1-6,once,NA,CASSYGDFGSSYNSPLHF,TGTGCCAGCAGCTACGGAGACTTTGGGAGCTCCTATAATTCACCCCTCCACTTT
TRBV27,TRBJ2-7,once,NA,CASSLRAGSYEQYF,TGTGCCAGCAGTTTACGGGCGGGCTCCTACGAGCAGTACTTC
TRBV10-2,TRBJ2-1,NA,TRBD2,CASRGLAGVKGEQFF,TGCGCCAGCAGAGGACTAGCGGGAGTAAAGGGGGAGCAGTTCTTC
TRBV10-2,TRBJ2-7,NA,NA,CASSGRDMSSYEQYF,TGCGCCAGCAGTGGCCGGGACATGAGCTCCTACGAGCAGTACTTC
TRBV5-4,TRBJ2-2,NA,NA,CASSLRGLGELFF,TGTGCCAGCAGCTTGAGAGGGCTCGGGGAGCTGTTTTTT
TRBV3-1/TRBV3-2,TRBJ1-6,NA,NA,CASRDWGGALHF,TGTGCCAGCAGGGATTGGGGGGGGGCCCTCCACTTT
TRBV28,TRBJ1-6,few,NA,CASSSTPSSYNSPLHF,TGTGCCAGCAGTTCGACTCCTAGCTCCTATAATTCACCCCTCCACTTT
TRBV18,TRBJ1-5,NA,TRBD1,CASSRDRGDNQPQHF,TGTGCCAGCTCCCGGGACAGGGGAGACAATCAGCCCCAGCATTTT
TRBV27,TRBJ1-5,few,TRBD1,CASSSLYPGQGKNQPQHF,TGTGCCAGCAGTTCCCTTTACCCCGGACAGGGGAAGAATCAGCCCCAGCATTTT
TRBV5-1,TRBJ2-3,once,NA,CASTEQGPDTQYF,TGCGCCAGCACCGAACAGGGTCCAGATACGCAGTATTTT
TRBV18,TRBJ1-3,NA,NA,CASSNKNRDAGNTIYF,TGTGCCAGCTCCAATAAAAACAGGGACGCTGGAAACACCATATATTTT
TRBV28,TRBJ1-3,few,NA,CASSLWQAGNTIYF,TGTGCCAGCAGTTTATGGCAGGCTGGAAACACCATATATTTT
TRBV6-5,TRBJ1-4,NA,NA,CASRGQEKLFF,TGTGCCAGCAGGGGGCAGGAAAAACTGTTTTTT
TRBV5-1,TRBJ1-4,NA,TRBD1,CASSSTTGGRELFF,TGCGCCAGCAGCTCGACGACAGGGGGAAGGGAACTGTTTTTT